Shown below are 10 T cell receptor beta chains from a single sample sequenced in a study of naive CD8 T cells in extremely preterm neonates. Cord blood came from elective full-term cesareans at roughly 35-42 weeks without labor or membrane rupture. Generated by immunoSEQ multiplex PCR, the TCRdb table keeps only in-frame clones and is missing some. The repertoire consists of a few thousand clones, with 95% to 98% occurring once and the leading ten covering approximately 0.49%. What was sequenced was naive CD8+ T cells from cord blood. The receptors shown here come from a newborn in good health.

V is TRBV9 and J is TRBJ2-1; 9 bases align to TRBD2. The V gene's germline CDR1 is SGDLS and CDR2 YYNGEE. The CDR3 sequence is 13 residues long. Trimming at V came to 4 bases and at J to 8 bases, leaving 4 bases not matched to a gene. CDR3 nucleotides: TGTGCCAGCAGCTTTAGCGGGGGTGATGAGCAGTTCTTC. Its protein is CASSFSGGDEQFF.

A single count supports this clone. Here the CDR3 DNA reads TGTGCCAGCAGTTACCCCCAGACAGCAAATCAGCCCCAGCATTTT. Translated: CASSYPQTANQPQHF. This chain connects TRBV6-6 to TRBJ1-5; D is perhaps TRBD1 (5 bases). There are 15 residues in the CDR3. The germline CDR1 and CDR2 sequences are MNHNY and SVGAGI (reference sequence). Deletions cut 2 bases from V and 4 bases from J, with 12 bases between.

This clone was observed a single time. The J gene is TRBJ2-3, the V gene TRBV6-1; 11 nucleotides line up with TRBD2. J lost 1 base, V lost 2 bases, and 8 bases had no gene match. The CDR3 runs to 18 residues. Germline assignment: CDR1 MNHNS and CDR2 SASEGT. CDR3 amino acids: CASSESSGGAHRTDTQYF. The CDR3 DNA is TGTGCCAGCAGTGAAAGTAGCGGGGGGGCCCATCGCACAGATACGCAGTATTTT.

This chain connects TRBV2 to TRBJ2-1; D might be TRBD1 (5 bases). Germline lookup yields CDR1 SNHLY and CDR2 FYNNEI. Trimming pared 3 bases from V and 4 bases from J, leaving 10 bases between. The CDR3 consists of 14 residues. CDR3 nucleotide sequence: TGTGCCAGCAGTGATGAGACAGTATACAATGAGCAGTTCTTC. It codes for CASSDETVYNEQFF.

The chain recombines TRBV10-3 with TRBJ2-2; D is ambiguous. The CDR3 runs 14 residues. CDR1 is ENHRY, CDR2 SYGVKD, per germline. Trimming took 0 bases from V and 3 from J, leaving 5 bases between them. CDR3 protein: CAISESRDTGELFF. The CDR3 nucleotides read TGTGCCATCAGTGAGTCCCGGGACACCGGGGAGCTGTTTTTT.

The CDR3 coding sequence is TGTGCCAGCAGTGGTCGAGAATCTGGAAACACCATATATTTT. Translation gives CASSGRESGNTIYF. The V gene is TRBV6-5, the J gene TRBJ1-3; D not certain. Germline CDR1 and CDR2: MNHEY and SVGAGI. The CDR3 contains 14 residues. V gave up 5 bases and J gave up 1 base, with 9 bases separating them.

The rearrangement joins TRBV27 to TRBJ1-2, with 11 bases identical to TRBD1. In germline, CDR1 is MNHEY, CDR2 SMNVEV (reference sequence). V shed 1 base, J shed 8 bases, and the junction held 9 bases outside the gene matches. The CDR3 runs 16 residues. This chain's CDR3 is CASSLLPGQGAEGYTF. CDR3 nucleotide sequence: TGTGCCAGCAGTTTATTACCAGGACAGGGGGCAGAAGGCTACACCTTC.

The J gene is TRBJ1-1, the V gene TRBV18; D call uncertain. Trimming pared 3 bases from V and 8 bases from J, leaving 7 bases between. The germline V gene has CDR1 KGHSH and CDR2 LQKENI. CDR3 length equals 11 residues. CDR3 amino acids: CASSPGGEAFF. The CDR3 coding sequence is TGTGCCAGCTCACCCGGCGGGGAAGCTTTCTTT.

The chain joins TRBV4-3 to TRBJ2-5; 10 bases align to TRBD1. V was clipped by 1 base and J by 4 bases; unmatched bases: 6. CDR1 is LGHNA and CDR2 is YSLEER in the germline V gene. CDR3 length: 16 amino acids. CDR3 protein: CASSQAWTGGGETQYF. The CDR3 coding sequence is TGCGCCAGCAGCCAAGCTTGGACAGGGGGGGGAGAGACCCAGTACTTC.

The DNA of the CDR3 is TGCGCCAGCAGCTACGGGGGAGACGGCTACACCTTC. This codes for CASSYGGDGYTF. The chain carries TRBV5-1 and TRBJ1-2; D perhaps matches TRBD1 (5 bases). CDR3 length: 12 residues. Germline CDR1 is SGHRS and CDR2 is YFSETQ. Trimming left V 3 bases short and J 8 bases short, with 11 bases between.